This T cell receptor beta chain was profiled in a study of identifying expanded T cells in peripheral blood. Whole-study findings and limits: Clone count variance between roughly 2-week samples rose with total template count. Over about two and four weeks, about 15 and 18 clones changed, versus roughly 1.2 between replicates.

During the collection period, no donor immune events like infections were recorded. CDR1 is SEHNR and CDR2 is FQNEAQ in the germline V gene (reference sequence). The germline V and J ends were trimmed by 2 bases and 7 bases, with 11 bases remaining between them. CDR3 length: 13 residues. Using immunoSEQ multiplex PCR, the repertoire was profiled, and TCRdb retains in-frame clones only, with some absent. The sample includes around 120,000 clones, around nine tenths of them seen just once. As concerns this clone: What it binds is unknown.

The rearrangement links TRBV7-9 to TRBJ1-1; D unclear. The clonotype was recovered from a person aged 18 to 70 in good health. Sample: blood. As DNA, the CDR3 is TGTGCCAGCAGCTTACCGGGGAGAGGTGAAGCTTTCTTT. Protein: CASSLPGRGEAFF.